This T cell receptor beta chain was sequenced in a study of blood T cell repertoires in COVID-19. Study information: The United States, Italy and Spain provided the acute and convalescent COVID-19 samples. PBMCs, B-cell-depleted T cells, or T cells provided the cDNA or gDNA that made up the material.

With 10 bases removed from V and 4 bases from J, the gap between germline ends came to 16 bases. The CDR3 extends over 13 amino acids. Looked up from germline, CDR1 is MDHEN and CDR2 is SYDVKM. As handled by the study authors: Using reference gene primer amplification, nucleated cell counts were estimated. Assay used: immunoSEQ multiplex PCR; TCRdb lists only in-frame clones, some missing. V and J calls and clone size come straight from that table; D and trimming were deduced from the DNA. The sample shows 430,000 or so clones, around 90% of them seen only once. Seattle cases were enrolled at active infection and followed longitudinally.

The TCR sequence derives from a man aged 18 to 35 with COVID-19, enrolled during active disease. The material sequenced was peripheral blood. V is TRBV28 and J is TRBJ1-1; no clear D gene. The CDR3 sequence is CATNLAPGTEAFF. CDR3 DNA sequence: TGTGCCACCAACCTGGCCCCGGGCACTGAAGCTTTCTTT.